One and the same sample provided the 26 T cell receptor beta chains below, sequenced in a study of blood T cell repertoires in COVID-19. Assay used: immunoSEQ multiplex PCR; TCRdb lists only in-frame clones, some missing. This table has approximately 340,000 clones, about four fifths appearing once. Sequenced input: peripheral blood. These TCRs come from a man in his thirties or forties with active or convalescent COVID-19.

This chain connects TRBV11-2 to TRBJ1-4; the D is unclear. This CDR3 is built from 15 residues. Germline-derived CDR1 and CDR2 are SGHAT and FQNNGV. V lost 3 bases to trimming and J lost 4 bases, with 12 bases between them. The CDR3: CASSLENRINEKLFF. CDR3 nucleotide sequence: TGTGCCAGCAGCTTGGAGAACCGGATTAATGAAAAACTGTTTTTT.

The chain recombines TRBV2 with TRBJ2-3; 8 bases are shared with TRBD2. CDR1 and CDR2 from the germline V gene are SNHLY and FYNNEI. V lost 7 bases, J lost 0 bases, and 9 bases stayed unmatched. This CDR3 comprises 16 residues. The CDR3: CASNFILAASTDTQYF. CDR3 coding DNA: TGTGCCAGCAATTTCATACTAGCGGCTAGCACAGATACGCAGTATTTT.

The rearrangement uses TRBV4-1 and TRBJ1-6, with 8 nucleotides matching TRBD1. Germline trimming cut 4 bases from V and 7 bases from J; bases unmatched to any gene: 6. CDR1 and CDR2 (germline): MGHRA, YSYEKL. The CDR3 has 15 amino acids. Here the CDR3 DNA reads TGCGCCAGCAGCCTTGACAGGGGAGTAAATTCACCCCTCCACTTT. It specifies CASSLDRGVNSPLHF.

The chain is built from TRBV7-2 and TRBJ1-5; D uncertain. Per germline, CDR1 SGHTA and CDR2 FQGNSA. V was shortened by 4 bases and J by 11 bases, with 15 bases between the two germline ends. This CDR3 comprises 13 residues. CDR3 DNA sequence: TGTGCCAGCAGCTCGTCTAGGTTCCTAGCCCAGCATTTT. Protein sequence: CASSSSRFLAQHF. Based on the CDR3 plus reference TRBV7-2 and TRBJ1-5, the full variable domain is GAGVSQSPSNKVTEKGKDVELRCDPISGHTALYWYRQSLGQGLEFLIYFQGNSAPDKSGLPSDRFSAERTGGSVSTLTIQRTQQEDSAVYLCASSSSRFLAQHFGDGTRLSIL.

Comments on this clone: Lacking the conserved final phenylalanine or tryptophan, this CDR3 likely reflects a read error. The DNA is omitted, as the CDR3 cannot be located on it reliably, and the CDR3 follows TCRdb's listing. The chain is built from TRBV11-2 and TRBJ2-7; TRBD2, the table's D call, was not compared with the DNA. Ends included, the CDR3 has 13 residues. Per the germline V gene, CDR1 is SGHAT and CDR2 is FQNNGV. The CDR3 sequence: CASSLDTASGGRL.

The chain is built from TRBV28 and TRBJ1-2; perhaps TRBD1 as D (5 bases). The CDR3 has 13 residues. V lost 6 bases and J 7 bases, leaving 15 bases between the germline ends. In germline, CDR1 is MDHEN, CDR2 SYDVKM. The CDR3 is CASSSGGGAGYTF. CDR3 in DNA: TGTGCCAGCAGCTCCGGGGGGGGAGCTGGCTACACCTTC.

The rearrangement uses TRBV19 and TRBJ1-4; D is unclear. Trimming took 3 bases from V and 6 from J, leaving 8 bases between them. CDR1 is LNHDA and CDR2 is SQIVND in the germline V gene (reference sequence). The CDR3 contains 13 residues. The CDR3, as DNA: TGTGCCAGTAGTATGGGCAGTCATGAAAAACTGTTTTTT. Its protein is CASSMGSHEKLFF.

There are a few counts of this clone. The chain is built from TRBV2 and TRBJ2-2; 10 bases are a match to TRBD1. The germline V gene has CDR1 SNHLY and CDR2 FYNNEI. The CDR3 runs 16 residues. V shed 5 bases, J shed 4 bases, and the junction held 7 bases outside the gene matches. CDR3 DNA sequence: TGTGCCAGCAGTAAAAGCGGGACAGGGGCCACCGGGGAGCTGTTTTTT. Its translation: CASSKSGTGATGELFF.

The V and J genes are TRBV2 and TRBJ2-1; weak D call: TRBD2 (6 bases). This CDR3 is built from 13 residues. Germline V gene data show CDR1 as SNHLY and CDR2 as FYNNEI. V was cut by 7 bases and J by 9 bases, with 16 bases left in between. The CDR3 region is CASTQGRGGEQFF. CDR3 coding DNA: TGTGCCAGCACCCAGGGTAGGGGAGGTGAGCAGTTCTTC.

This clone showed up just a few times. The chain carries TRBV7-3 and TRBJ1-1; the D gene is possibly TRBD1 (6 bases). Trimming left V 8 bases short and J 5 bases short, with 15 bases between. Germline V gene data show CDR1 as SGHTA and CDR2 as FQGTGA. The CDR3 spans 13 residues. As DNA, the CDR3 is TGTGCCAGCTCCTGGACAGAGGGAACTGAAGCTTTCTTT. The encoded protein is CASSWTEGTEAFF.

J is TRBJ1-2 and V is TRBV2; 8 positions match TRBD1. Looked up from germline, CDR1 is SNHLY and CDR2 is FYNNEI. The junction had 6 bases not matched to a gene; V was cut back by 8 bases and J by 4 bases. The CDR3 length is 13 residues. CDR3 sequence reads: CASSQGAFYGYTF. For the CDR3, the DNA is TGTGCCAGCTCTCAGGGGGCGTTCTATGGCTACACCTTC.

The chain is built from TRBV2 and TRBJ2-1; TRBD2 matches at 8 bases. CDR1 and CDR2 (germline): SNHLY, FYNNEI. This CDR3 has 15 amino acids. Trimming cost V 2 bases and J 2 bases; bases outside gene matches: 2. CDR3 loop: CASSEPGGPYNEQFF. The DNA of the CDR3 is TGTGCCAGCAGTGAACCGGGGGGGCCCTACAATGAGCAGTTCTTC.

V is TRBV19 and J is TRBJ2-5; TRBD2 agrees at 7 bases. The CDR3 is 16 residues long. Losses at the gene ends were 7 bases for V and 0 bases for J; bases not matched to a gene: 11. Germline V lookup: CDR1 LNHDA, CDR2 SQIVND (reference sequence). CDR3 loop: CASTPGGAGYQETQYF. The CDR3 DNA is TGTGCCAGTACCCCCGGGGGAGCGGGGTACCAAGAGACCCAGTACTTC. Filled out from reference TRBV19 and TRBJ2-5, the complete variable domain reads DGGITQSPKYLFRKEGQNVTLSCEQNLNHDAMYWYRQDPGQGLRLIYYSQIVNDFQKGDIAEGYSVSREKKESFPLTVTSAQKNPTAFYLCASTPGGAGYQETQYFGPGTRLLVL.

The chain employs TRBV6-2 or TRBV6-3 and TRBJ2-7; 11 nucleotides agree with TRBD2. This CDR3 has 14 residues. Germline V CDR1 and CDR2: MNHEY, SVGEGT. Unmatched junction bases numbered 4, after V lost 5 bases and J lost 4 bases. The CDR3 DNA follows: TGTGCCAGCAGTGATTCTAGCGGGGGGTACGAGCAGTACTTC. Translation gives CASSDSSGGYEQYF.

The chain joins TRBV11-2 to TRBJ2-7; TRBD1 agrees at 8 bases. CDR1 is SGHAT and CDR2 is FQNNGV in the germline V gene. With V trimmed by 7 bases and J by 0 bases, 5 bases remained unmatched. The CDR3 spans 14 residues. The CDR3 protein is CASTFGTGSYEQYF. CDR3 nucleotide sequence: TGTGCCAGCACCTTTGGGACAGGCTCCTACGAGCAGTACTTC. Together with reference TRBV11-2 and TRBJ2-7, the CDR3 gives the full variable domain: EAGVAQSPRYKIIEKRQSVAFWCNPISGHATLYWYQQILGQGPKLLIQFQNNGVVDDSQLPKDRFSAERLKGVDSTLKIQPAKLEDSAVYLCASTFGTGSYEQYFGPGTRLTVT.

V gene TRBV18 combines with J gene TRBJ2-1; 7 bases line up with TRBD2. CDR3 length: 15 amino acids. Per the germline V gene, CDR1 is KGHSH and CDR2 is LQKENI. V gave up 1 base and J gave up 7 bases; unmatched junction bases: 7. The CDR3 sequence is CASSPRASGDNEQFF. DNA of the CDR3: TGTGCCAGCTCACCACGGGCTAGCGGAGATAATGAGCAGTTCTTC.

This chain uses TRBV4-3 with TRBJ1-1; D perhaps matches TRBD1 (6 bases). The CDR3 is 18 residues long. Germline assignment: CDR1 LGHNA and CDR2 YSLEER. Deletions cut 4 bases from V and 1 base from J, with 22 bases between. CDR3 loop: CASSPTHRADTRNTEAFF. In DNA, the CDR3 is TGCGCCAGCAGCCCGACCCACAGGGCAGATACGAGGAACACTGAAGCTTTCTTT.

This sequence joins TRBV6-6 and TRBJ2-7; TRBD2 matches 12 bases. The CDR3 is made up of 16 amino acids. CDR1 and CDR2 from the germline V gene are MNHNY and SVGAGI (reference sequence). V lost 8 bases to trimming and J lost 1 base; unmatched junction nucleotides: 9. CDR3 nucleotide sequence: TGTGCCAGCTCCTCTGGCGGACTAGCGGGATCCTACGAGCAGTACTTC. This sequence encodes CASSSGGLAGSYEQYF.

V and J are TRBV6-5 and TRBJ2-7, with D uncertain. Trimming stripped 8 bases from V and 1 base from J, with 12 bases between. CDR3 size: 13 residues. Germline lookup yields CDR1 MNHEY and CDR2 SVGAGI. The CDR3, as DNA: TGTGCCAGCTCAGTGGGCAGATCCTACGAGCAGTACTTC. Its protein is CASSVGRSYEQYF.

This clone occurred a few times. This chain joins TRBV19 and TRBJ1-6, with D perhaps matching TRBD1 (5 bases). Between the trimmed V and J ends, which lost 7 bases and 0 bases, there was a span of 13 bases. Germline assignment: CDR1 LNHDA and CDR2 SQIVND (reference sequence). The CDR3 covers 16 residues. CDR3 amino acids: CASMGTGSSYNSPLHF. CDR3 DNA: TGTGCCAGTATGGGCACAGGAAGCTCCTATAATTCACCCCTCCACTTT.

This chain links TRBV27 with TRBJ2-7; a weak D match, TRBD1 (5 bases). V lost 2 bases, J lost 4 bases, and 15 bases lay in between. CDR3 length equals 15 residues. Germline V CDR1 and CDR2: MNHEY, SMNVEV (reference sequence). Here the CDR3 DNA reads TGTGCCAGCAGTTTAAGGGCAACAGGCCGTTACGAGCAGTACTTC. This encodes CASSLRATGRYEQYF.

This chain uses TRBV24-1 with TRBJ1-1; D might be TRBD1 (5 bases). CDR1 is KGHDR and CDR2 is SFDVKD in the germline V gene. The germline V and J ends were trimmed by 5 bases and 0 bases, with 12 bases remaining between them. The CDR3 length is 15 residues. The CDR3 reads CATSAEGGVNTEAFF. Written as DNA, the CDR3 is TGTGCCACCAGTGCCGAGGGAGGGGTGAACACTGAAGCTTTCTTT.

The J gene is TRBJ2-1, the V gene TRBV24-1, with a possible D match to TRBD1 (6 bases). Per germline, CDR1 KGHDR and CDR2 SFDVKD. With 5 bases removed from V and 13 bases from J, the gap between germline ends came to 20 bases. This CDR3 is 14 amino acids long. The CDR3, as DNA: TGTGCCACCAGTGCCCTGACAGGCCCTCTCCTACAGTTCTTC. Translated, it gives CATSALTGPLLQFF.

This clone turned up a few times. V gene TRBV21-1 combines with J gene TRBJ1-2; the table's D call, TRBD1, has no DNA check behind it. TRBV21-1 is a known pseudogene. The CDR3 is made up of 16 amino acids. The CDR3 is CASSTTDRGLNYGYTF. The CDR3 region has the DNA TGTGCCAGCAGCACAACGGACAGGGGGCTGAACTATGGCTACACCTTC.

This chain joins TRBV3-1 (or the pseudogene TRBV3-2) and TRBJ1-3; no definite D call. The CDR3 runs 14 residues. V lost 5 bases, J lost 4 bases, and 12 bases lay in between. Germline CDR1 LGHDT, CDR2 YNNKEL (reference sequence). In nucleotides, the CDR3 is TGTGCCAGCAGCGCCAGCCGCGGAGGAAACACCATATATTTT. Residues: CASSASRGGNTIYF.

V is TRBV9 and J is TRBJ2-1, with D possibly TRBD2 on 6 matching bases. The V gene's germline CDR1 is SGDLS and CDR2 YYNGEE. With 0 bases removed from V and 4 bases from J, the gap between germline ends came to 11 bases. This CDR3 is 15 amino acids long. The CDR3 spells CASSVGGGIYNEQFF. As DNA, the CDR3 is TGTGCCAGCAGCGTAGGAGGAGGGATTTACAATGAGCAGTTCTTC.